The 6 T cell receptor beta chains reported below all come from one sample, sequenced in a study of cytomegalovirus exposure and HLA in healthy donors. Using immunoSEQ multiplex PCR, the repertoire was profiled, and TCRdb retains in-frame clones only, with some absent. The sample carries about 82,000 clones, 90% to 95% recorded once. Sequencing used PBMCs. The receptors derive from a man between 18 and 35 years old in good health and CMV-seronegative.

The chain combines TRBV7-9 with TRBJ2-7; the D gene is possibly TRBD2 (6 bases). The V and J ends lost 3 bases and 6 bases respectively, with 15 bases between them. Germline V gene sequence: CDR1 SEHNR, CDR2 FQNEAQ (reference sequence). The CDR3 consists of 14 residues. CDR3 in amino acids: CASSFHGGKGEQYF. The CDR3 DNA is TGTGCCAGCAGCTTCCACGGGGGTAAGGGCGAGCAGTACTTC. The full variable domain, in which reference TRBV7-9 and TRBJ2-7 provide the parts outside the CDR3, is DTGVSQNPRHKITKRGQNVTFRCDPISEHNRLYWYRQTLGQGPEFLTYFQNEAQLEKSRLLSDRFSAERPKGSFSTLEIQRTEQGDSAMYLCASSFHGGKGEQYFGPGTRLTVT.

The chain recombines TRBV7-8 with TRBJ1-2, with 7 bases matching TRBD1. After removal of 3 bases from V and 8 bases from J, the junction contained 12 bases not matched to a gene. This CDR3 is built from 15 residues. Looked up from germline, CDR1 is SGHVS and CDR2 is FQNEAQ. The CDR3 DNA sequence: TGTGCCAGCAGCTTCCAGACAGGGACAGTTGGAGGCTACACCTTC. As protein: CASSFQTGTVGGYTF.

The genes are TRBV11-2 and TRBJ1-5, with 7 nucleotides matching TRBD1. This CDR3 has 13 residues. V was pared by 4 bases and J by 9 bases, with 6 bases of the junction left unmatched. Per the germline V gene, CDR1 is SGHAT and CDR2 is FQNNGV. The CDR3 reads CASSSDRVAPQHF. CDR3 nucleotide sequence: TGTGCCAGCAGCTCTGACAGGGTTGCGCCCCAGCATTTT.

The V and J genes are TRBV30 and TRBJ1-1, with TRBD1 matching over 9 bases. This CDR3 has 16 residues. Unmatched junction bases numbered 7, after V lost 2 bases and J lost 0 bases. The V gene's germline CDR1 is GTSNPN and CDR2 SVGIG (reference sequence). CDR3 residues: CAWSWGQGYMNTEAFF. CDR3 sequence (DNA): TGTGCCTGGAGTTGGGGACAGGGATACATGAACACTGAAGCTTTCTTT.

The chain employs TRBV10-3 and TRBJ1-2, with D possibly TRBD1 on 6 matching bases. V lost 3 bases to trimming and J lost 6 bases, with 17 bases between them. From germline, CDR1 is ENHRY and CDR2 SYGVKD. This CDR3 is built from 15 residues. DNA for the CDR3: TGTGCCATCAGTGACCAACTACAGGGATTGGATGGCTACACCTTC. This encodes CAISDQLQGLDGYTF.

This clone was picked up one time. The chain recombines TRBV18 with TRBJ2-7; 7 nucleotides match TRBD1. The V gene end was trimmed by 5 bases and the J gene end by 3 bases; junction bases not matched to a gene: 10. The CDR3 length is 15 residues. Germline V gene data show CDR1 as KGHSH and CDR2 as LQKENI. This chain's CDR3 is CASSSPPGQNYEQYF. CDR3 bases: TGTGCCAGCTCATCTCCCCCGGGACAGAACTACGAGCAGTACTTC.